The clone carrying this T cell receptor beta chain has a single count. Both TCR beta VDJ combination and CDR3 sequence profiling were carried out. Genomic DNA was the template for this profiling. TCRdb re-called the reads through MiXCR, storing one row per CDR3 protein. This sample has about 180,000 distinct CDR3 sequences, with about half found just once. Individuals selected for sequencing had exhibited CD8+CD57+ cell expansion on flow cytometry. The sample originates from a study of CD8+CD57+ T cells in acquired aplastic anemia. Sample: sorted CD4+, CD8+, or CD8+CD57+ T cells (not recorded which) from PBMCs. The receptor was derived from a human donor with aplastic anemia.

The CDR3 region has the DNA TGTGCCAGCAGCTTCCGGCCTTTCAGCGGGAGTTTTGGCTACGAGCAGTACTTC. Protein sequence: CASSFRPFSGSFGYEQYF. V and J are TRBV11-2 and TRBJ2-7; TRBD2 aligns across 8 bases. The CDR3 runs to 18 residues. Looked up from germline, CDR1 is SGHAT and CDR2 is FQNNGV. Unmatched junction bases numbered 16, after V lost 3 bases and J lost 3 bases.